The clone carrying this T cell receptor beta chain was recorded a few times. Its antigen is as yet unknown. This entry is derived from a study of naive and memory T cell subsets. Looked up from germline, CDR1 is LGHNA and CDR2 is YSLEER. This CDR3 region has 16 residues. The V end was cut by 2 bases, the J end by 4 bases, with 12 bases between. The beta constant-region primer was an equimolar mix of two oligonucleotides covering TRBC1 and TRBC2. TCRdb re-called the UMI-ligation and nested PCR reads with MiXCR, one entry per CDR3 protein. The table shows about 85,000 distinct CDR3 sequences, with 13% occurring only once. Study findings and constraints: Clonotypes here are unpaired alpha or beta chain sequences.

The chain has TRBV4-3 and TRBJ2-6; possibly TRBD1 for D (5 bases). Sequencing was done on a sample of central memory CD4+ T cells from blood. This receptor was identified in a human donor in good health. The CDR3 DNA reads TGCGCCAGCAGCCAAAATACAGGTTCAGGGGCCAACGTCCTGACTTTC. Amino acid sequence: CASSQNTGSGANVLTF.